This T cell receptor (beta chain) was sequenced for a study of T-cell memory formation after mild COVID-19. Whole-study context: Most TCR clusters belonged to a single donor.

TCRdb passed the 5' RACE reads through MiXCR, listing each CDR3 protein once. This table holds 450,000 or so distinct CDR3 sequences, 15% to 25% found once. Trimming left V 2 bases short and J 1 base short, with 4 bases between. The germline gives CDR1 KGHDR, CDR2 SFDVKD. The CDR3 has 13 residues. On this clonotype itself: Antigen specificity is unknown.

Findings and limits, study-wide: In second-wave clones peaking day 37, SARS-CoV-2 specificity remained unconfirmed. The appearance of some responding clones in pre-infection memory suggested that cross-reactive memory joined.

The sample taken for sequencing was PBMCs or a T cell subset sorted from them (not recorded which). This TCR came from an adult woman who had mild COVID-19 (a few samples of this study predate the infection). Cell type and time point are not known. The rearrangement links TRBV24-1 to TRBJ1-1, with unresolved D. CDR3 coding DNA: TGTGCCACCAGTGATTCAACGAACACTGAAGCTTTCTTT. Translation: CATSDSTNTEAFF.